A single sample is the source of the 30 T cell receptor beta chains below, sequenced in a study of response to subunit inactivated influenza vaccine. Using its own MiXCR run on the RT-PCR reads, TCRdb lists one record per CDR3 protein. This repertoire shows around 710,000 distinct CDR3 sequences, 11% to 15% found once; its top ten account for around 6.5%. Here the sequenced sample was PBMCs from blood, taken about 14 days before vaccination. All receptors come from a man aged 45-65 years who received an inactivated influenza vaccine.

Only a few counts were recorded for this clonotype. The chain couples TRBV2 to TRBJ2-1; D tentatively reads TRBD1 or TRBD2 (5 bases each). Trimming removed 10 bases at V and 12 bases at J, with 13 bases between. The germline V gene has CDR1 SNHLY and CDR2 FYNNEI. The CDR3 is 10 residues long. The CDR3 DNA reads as TGTGCCACCCAAAGGGACGGGCAGTTCTTC. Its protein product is CATQRDGQFF.

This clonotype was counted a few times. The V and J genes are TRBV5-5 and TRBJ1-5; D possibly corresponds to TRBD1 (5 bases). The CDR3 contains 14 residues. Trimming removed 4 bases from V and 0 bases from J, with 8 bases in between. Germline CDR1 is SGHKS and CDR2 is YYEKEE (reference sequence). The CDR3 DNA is TGTGCCAGCAGCAGACAGCTTAGCAATCAGCCCCAGCATTTT. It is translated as CASSRQLSNQPQHF. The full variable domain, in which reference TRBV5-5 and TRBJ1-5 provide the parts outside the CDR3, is DAGVTQSPTHLIKTRGQQVTLRCSPISGHKSVSWYQQVLGQGPQFIFQYYEKEERGRGNFPDRFSARQFPNYSSELNVNALLLGDSALYLCASSRQLSNQPQHFGDGTRLSIL.

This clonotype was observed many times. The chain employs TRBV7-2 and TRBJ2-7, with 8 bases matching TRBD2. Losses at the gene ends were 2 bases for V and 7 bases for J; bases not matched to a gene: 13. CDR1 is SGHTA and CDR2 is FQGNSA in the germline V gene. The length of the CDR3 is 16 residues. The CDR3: CASSLQRSGGTYEQYF. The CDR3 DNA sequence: TGTGCCAGCAGCTTACAAAGGTCGGGGGGGACATATGAGCAGTACTTC.

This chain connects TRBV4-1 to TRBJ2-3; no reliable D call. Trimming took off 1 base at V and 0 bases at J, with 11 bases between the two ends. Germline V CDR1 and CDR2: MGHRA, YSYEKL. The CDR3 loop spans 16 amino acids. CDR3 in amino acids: CASSQGPDPSTDTQYF. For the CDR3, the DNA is TGCGCCAGCAGCCAAGGGCCAGACCCTAGCACAGATACGCAGTATTTT.

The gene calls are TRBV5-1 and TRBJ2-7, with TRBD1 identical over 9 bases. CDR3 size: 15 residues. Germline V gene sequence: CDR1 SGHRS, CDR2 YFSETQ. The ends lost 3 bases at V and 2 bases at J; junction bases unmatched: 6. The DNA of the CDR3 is TGCGCCAGCAGCTCCGGGACAGGGAGCACCTACGAGCAGTACTTC. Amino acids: CASSSGTGSTYEQYF.

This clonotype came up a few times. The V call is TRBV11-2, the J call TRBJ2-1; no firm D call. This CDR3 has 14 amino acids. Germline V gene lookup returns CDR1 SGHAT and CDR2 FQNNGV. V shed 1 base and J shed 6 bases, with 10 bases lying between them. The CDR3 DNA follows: TGTGCCAGCAGCTTAGGGGTCTGGAGCAATGAGCAGTTCTTC. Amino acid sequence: CASSLGVWSNEQFF.

CDR3 sequence reads: CASRETGKESEQYF. CDR3 coding DNA: TGTGCCAGCAGGGAGACAGGGAAGGAGAGCGAGCAGTACTTC. V usage is TRBV25-1 and J usage is TRBJ2-7; the match to TRBD1 covers 7 bases. CDR1 MGHDK and CDR2 SYGVNS come from the germline V gene. The length of the CDR3 is 14 residues. With V trimmed by 6 bases and J by 6 bases, 11 bases remained unmatched.

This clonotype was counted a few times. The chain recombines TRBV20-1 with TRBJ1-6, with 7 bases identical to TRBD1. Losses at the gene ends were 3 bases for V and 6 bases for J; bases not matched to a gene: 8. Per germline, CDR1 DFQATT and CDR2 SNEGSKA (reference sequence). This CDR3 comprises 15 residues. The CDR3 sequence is CSASKPGQLNSPLHF. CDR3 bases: TGCAGTGCTAGTAAGCCGGGACAGCTTAATTCACCCCTCCACTTT.

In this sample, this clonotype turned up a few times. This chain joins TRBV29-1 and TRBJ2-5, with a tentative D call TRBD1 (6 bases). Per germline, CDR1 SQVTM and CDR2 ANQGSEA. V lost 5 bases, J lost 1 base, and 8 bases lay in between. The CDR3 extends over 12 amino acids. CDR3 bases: TGCAGCGTTCGACAGGCCCAAGAGACCCAGTACTTC. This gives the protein CSVRQAQETQYF.

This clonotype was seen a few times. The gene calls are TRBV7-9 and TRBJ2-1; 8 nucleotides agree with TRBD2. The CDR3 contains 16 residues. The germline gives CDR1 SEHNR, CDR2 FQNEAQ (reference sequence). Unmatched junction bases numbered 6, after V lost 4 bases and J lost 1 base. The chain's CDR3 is CASSSSGGQSYNEQFF. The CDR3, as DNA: TGTGCCAGCAGCTCAAGCGGGGGACAATCCTACAATGAGCAGTTCTTC.

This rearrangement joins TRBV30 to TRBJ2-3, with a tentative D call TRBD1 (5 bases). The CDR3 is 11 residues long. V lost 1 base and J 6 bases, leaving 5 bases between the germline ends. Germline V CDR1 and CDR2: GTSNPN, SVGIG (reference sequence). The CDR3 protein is CAWSEGDTQYF. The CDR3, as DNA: TGTGCCTGGAGTGAGGGGGATACGCAGTATTTT.

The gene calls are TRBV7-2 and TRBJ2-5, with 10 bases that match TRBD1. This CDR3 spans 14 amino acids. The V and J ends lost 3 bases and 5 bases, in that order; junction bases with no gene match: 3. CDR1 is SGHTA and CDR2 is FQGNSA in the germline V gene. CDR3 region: CASSFDRGRETQYF. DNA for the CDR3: TGTGCCAGCAGCTTCGACAGGGGGCGGGAGACCCAGTACTTC.

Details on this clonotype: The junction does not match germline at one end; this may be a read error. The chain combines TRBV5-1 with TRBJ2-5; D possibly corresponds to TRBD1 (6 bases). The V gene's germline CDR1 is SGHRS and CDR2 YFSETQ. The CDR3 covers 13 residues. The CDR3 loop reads CASSPGARETQYF. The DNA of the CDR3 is TGTGCCAGCAGCCCAGGGGCTAGGGAGACCCAGTACTTC.

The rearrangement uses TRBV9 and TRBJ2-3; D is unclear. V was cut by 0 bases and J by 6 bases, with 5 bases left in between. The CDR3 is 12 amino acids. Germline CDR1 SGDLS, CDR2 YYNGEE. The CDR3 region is CASSVDLDTQYF. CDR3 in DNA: TGTGCCAGCAGCGTAGATTTGGATACGCAGTATTTT.

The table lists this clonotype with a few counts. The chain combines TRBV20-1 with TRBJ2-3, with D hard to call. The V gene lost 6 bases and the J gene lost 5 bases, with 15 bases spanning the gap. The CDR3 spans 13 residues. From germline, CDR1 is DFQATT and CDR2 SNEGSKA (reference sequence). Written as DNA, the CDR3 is TGCAGTGCCGAGGTTCGGGCGAGAGATACGCAGTATTTT. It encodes CSAEVRARDTQYF.

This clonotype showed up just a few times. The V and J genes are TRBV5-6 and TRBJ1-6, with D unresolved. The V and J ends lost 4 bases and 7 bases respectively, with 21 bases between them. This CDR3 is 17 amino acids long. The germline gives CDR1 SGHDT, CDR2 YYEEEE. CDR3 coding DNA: TGTGCCAGCAGCCCCCTGGGAGCCGCCTTTGGAAATTCACCCCTCCACTTT. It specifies CASSPLGAAFGNSPLHF.

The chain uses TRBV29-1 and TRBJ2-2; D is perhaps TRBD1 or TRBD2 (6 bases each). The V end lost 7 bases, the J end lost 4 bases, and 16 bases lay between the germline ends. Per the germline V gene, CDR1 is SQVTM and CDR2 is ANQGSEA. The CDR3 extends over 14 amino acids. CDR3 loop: CSAGGTGITGELFF. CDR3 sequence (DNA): TGCAGCGCCGGGGGTACAGGGATCACCGGGGAGCTGTTTTTT.

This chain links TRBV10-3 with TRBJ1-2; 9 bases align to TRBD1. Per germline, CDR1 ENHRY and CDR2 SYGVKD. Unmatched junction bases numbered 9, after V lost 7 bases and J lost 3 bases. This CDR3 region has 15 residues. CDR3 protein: CAITKRQGDHYGYTF. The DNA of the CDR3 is TGTGCCATCACCAAAAGACAGGGGGACCACTATGGCTACACCTTC.

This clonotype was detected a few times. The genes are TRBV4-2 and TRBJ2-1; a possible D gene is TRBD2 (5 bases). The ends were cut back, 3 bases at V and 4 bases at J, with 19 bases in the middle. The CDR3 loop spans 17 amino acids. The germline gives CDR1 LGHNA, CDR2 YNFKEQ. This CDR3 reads CASSQELYHRGYNEQFF. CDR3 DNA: TGTGCCAGCAGCCAGGAGCTTTATCACCGGGGTTACAATGAGCAGTTCTTC.

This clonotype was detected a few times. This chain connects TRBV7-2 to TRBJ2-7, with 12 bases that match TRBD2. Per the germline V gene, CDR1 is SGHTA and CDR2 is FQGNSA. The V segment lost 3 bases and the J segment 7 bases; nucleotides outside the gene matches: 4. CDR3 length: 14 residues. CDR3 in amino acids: CASSLGLAGQEQYF. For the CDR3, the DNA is TGTGCCAGCAGCTTGGGACTAGCGGGTCAAGAGCAGTACTTC.

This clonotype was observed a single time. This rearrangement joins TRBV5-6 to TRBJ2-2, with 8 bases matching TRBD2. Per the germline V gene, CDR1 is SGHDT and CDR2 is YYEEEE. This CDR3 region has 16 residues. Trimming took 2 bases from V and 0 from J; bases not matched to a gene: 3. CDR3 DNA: TGTGCCAGCAGCTTAAAAGCGGGAGCGAACACCGGGGAGCTGTTTTTT. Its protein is CASSLKAGANTGELFF.

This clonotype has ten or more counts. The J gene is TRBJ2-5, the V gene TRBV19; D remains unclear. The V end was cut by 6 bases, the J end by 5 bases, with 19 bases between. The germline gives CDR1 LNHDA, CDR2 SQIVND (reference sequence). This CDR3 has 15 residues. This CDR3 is CASSLYVVPRETQYF. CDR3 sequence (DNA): TGTGCCAGTAGCCTTTACGTCGTGCCCAGGGAGACCCAGTACTTC.

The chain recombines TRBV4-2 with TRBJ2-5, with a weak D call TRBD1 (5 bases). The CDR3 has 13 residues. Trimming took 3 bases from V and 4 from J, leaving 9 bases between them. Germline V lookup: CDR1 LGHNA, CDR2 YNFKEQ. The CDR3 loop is CASSQERGETQYF. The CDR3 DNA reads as TGTGCCAGCAGCCAGGAAAGGGGAGAGACCCAGTACTTC.

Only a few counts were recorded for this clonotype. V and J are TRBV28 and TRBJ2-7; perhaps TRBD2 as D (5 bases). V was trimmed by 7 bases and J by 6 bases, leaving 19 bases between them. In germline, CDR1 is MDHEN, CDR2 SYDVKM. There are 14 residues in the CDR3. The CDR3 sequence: CASIPSRVRAEQYF. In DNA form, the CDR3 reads TGTGCCAGCATCCCATCGCGGGTAAGGGCCGAGCAGTACTTC.

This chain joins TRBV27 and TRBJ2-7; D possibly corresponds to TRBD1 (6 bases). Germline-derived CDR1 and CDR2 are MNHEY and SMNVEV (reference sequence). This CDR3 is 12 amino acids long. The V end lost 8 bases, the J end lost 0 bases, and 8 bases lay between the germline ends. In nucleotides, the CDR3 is TGTGCCAGCGGGACATTCTCCTACGAGCAGTACTTC. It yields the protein CASGTFSYEQYF.

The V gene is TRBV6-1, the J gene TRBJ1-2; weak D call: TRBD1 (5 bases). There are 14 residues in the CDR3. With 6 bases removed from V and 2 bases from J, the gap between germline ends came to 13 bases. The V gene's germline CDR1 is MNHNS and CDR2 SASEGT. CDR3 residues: CASSNPPGNYGYTF. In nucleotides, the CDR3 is TGTGCCAGCAGCAATCCGCCAGGGAACTATGGCTACACCTTC.

The CDR3 protein is CASSQDQGGSNNSPLHF. CDR3 coding DNA: TGCGCCAGCAGCCAAGATCAGGGAGGGTCAAATAATTCACCCCTCCACTTT. The V gene is TRBV4-3, the J gene TRBJ1-6; perhaps TRBD1 as D (5 bases). Per the germline V gene, CDR1 is LGHNA and CDR2 is YSLEER. CDR3 length: 17 amino acids. V gave up 0 bases and J gave up 5 bases, with 14 bases separating them.

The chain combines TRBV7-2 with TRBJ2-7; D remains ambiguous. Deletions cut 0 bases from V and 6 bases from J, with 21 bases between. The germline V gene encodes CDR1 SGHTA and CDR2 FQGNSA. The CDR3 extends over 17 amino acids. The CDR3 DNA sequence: TGTGCCAGCAGCTTAGCGGAGACTCCGCGACTCTCCGCCGAGCAGTACTTC. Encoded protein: CASSLAETPRLSAEQYF. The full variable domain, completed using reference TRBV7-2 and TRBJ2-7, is GAGVSQSPSNKVTEKGKDVELRCDPISGHTALYWYRQSLGQGLEFLIYFQGNSAPDKSGLPSDRFSAERTGGSVSTLTIQRTQQEDSAVYLCASSLAETPRLSAEQYFGPGTRLTVT.

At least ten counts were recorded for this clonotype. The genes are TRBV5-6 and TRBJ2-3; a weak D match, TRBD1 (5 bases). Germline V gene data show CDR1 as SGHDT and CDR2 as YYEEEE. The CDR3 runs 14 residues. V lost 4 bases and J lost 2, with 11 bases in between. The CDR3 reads CASSRTGFTDTQYF. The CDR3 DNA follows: TGTGCCAGCAGCCGTACAGGATTCACAGATACGCAGTATTTT.

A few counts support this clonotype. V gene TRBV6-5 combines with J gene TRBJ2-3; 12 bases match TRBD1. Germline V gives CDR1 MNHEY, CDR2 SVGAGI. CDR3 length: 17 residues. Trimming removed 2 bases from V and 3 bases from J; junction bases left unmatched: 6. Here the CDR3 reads CASSYGWDRGQTDTQYF. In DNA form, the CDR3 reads TGTGCCAGCAGTTACGGCTGGGACAGGGGGCAGACAGATACGCAGTATTTT.